The clone carrying this TCR beta chain was seen many times. Its antigen is currently unknown. MiXCR, applied by TCRdb to the 5' RACE reads, yields one record per CDR3 protein. Among fewer than 75,000 distinct CDR3 sequences listed, nearly 3.5% were seen once. This entry is derived from a study of neurological immune-mediated disorders. Overall study results and limits: It was HTLV-1-associated myelopathy that showed the most TCR clonal expansion, while multiple sclerosis showed the least, falling below healthy controls.

V was trimmed by 1 base and J by 8 bases, leaving 13 bases between them. This CDR3 has 14 residues. Germline V gene lookup returns CDR1 SGHRS and CDR2 YFSETQ. This sequence originates from a middle-aged man with multiple sclerosis. The chain couples TRBV5-1 to TRBJ2-1; D may correspond to TRBD1 or TRBD2 (5 bases each). The material sequenced was PBMCs. CDR3 sequence reads: CASSLRGAQDEQFF. The CDR3, as DNA: TGCGCCAGCAGCTTGCGAGGGGCCCAAGATGAGCAGTTCTTC.